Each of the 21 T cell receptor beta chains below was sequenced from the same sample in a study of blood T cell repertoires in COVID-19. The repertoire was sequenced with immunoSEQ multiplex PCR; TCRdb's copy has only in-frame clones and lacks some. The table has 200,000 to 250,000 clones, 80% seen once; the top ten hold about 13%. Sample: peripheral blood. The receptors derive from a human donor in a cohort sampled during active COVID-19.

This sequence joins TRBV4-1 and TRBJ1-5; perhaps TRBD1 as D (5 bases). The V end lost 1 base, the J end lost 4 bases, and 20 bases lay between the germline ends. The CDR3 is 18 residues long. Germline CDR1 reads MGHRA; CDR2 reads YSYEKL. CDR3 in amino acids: CASSQGVSGRGGNQPQHF. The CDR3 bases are TGCGCCAGCAGCCAAGGTGTCTCGGGGCGGGGAGGTAATCAGCCCCAGCATTTT.

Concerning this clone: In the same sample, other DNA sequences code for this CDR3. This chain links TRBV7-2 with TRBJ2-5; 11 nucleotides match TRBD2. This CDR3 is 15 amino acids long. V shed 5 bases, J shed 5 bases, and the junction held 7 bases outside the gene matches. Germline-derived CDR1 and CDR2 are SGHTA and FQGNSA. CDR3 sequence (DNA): TGTGCCAGCAGCCTCACTAGCGGGGGTGGGGAGACCCAGTACTTC. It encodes CASSLTSGGGETQYF.

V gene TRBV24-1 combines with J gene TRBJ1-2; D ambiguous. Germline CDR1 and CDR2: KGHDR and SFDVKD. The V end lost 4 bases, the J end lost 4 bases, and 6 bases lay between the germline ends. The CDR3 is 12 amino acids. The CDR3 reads CATSEHSYGYTF. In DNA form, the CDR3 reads TGTGCCACCAGTGAACATTCCTATGGCTACACCTTC.

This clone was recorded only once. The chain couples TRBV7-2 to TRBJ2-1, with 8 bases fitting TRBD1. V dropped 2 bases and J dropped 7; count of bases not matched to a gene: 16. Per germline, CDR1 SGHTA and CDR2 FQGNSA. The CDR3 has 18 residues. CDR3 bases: TGTGCCAGCAGCTTATTTCGTGTCGGACAGGGAGTAAAAAATGAGCAGTTCTTC. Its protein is CASSLFRVGQGVKNEQFF.

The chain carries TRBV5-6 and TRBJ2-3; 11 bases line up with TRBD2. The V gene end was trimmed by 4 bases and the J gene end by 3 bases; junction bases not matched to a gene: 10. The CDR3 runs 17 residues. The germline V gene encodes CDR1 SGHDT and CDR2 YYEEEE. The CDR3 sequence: CASSTPSGRFPTDTQYF. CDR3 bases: TGTGCCAGCAGCACCCCTAGCGGGAGGTTTCCTACAGATACGCAGTATTTT.

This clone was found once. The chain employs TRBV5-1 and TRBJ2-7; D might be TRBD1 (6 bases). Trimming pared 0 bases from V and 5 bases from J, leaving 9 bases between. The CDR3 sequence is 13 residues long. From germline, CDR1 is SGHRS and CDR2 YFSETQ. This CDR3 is CASSLVGGNEQYF. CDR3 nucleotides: TGCGCCAGCAGCTTGGTTGGGGGCAACGAGCAGTACTTC.

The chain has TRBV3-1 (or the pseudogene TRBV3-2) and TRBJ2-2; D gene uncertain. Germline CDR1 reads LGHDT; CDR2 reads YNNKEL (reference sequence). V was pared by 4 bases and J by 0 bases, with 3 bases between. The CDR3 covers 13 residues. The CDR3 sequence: CASSPTNTGELFF. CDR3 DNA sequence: TGTGCCAGCAGCCCCACGAACACCGGGGAGCTGTTTTTT.

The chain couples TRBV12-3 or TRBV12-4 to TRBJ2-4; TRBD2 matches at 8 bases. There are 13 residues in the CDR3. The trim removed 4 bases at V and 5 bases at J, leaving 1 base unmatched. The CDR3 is CASSSGGQNIQYF. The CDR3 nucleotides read TGTGCCAGCAGTTCGGGGGGGCAAAACATTCAGTACTTC.

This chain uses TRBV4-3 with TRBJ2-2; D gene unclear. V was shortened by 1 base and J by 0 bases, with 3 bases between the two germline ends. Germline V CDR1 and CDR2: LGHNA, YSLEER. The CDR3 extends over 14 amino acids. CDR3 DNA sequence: TGCGCCAGCAGCCAAGCAGCGAACACCGGGGAGCTGTTTTTT. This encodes CASSQAANTGELFF.

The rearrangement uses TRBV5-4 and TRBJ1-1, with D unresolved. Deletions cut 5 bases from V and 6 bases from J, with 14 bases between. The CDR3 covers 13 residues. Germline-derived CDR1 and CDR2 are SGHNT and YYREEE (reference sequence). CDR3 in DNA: TGTGCCAGCAGACCGGGTGGAGGCGCTGAAGCTTTCTTT. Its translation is CASRPGGGAEAFF. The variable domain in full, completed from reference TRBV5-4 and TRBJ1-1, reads ETGVTQSPTHLIKTRGQQVTLRCSSQSGHNTVSWYQQALGQGPQFIFQYYREEENGRGNFPPRFSGLQFPNYSSELNVNALELDDSALYLCASRPGGGAEAFFGQGTRLTVV.

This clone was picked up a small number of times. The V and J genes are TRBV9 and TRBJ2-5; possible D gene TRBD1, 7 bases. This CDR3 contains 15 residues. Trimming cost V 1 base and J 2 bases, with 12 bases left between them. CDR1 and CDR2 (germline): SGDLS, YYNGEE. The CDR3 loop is CASSVSQGGQETQYF. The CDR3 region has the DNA TGTGCCAGCAGCGTAAGCCAGGGGGGTCAAGAGACCCAGTACTTC.

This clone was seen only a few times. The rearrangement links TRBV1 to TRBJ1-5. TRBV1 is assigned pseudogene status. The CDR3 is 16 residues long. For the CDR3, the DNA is TGCACCAGCAGCCAAGTGGGGGGGAAGAGCAATCAGCCCCAGCATTTT. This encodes CTSSQVGGKSNQPQHF.

CDR3: CASSLWRQGTDTQYF. CDR3 sequence (DNA): TGCGCCAGCAGCTTGTGGCGGCAGGGGACAGATACGCAGTATTTT. The chain has TRBV5-1 and TRBJ2-3; weak D call: TRBD1 (6 bases). V shed 1 base and J shed 3 bases, with 12 bases lying between them. From germline, CDR1 is SGHRS and CDR2 YFSETQ. The CDR3 consists of 15 residues.

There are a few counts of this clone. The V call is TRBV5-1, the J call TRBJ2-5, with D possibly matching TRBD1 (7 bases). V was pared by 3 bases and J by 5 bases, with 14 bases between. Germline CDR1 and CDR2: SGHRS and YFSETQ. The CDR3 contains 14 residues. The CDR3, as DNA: TGCGCCAGCAGCTATACTTCAGGGGGGGAGACCCAGTACTTC. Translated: CASSYTSGGETQYF.

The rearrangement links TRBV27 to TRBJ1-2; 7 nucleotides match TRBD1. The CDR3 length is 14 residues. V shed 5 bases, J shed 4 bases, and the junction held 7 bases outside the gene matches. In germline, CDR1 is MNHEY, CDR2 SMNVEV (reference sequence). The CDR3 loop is CASSPQGTTYGYTF. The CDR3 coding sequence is TGTGCCAGCAGTCCACAGGGGACAACCTATGGCTACACCTTC.

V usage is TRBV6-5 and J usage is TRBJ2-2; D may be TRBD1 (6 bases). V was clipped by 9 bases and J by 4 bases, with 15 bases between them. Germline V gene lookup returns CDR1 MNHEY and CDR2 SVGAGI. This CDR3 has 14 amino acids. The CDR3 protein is CASQGHSGTGELFF. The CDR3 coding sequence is TGTGCCAGTCAGGGACACAGCGGCACCGGGGAGCTGTTTTTT.

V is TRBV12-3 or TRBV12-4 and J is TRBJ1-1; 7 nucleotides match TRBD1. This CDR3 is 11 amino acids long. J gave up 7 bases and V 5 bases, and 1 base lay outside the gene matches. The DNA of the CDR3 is TGTGCCAGCAGTCCAGGGGGTGAAGCTTTCTTT. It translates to CASSPGGEAFF.

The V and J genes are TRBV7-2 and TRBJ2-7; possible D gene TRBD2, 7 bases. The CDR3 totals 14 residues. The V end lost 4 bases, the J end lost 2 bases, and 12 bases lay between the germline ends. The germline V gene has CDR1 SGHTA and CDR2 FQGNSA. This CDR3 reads CASSSSGGPYEQYF. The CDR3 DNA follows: TGTGCCAGCAGCTCTTCGGGGGGCCCCTACGAGCAGTACTTC.

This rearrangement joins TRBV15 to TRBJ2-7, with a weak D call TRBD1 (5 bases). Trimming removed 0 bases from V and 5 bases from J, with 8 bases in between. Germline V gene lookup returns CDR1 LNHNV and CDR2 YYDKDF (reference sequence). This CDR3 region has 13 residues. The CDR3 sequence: CATSRDRANEQYF. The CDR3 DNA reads TGTGCCACCAGCAGAGACAGGGCCAACGAGCAGTACTTC.

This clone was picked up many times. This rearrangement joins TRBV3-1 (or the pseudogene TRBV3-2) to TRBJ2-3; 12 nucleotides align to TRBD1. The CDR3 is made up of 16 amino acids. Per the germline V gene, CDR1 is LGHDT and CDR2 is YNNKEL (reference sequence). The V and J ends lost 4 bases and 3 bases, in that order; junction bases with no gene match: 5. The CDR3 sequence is CASSLGQGARTDTQYF. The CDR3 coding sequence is TGTGCCAGCAGCCTGGGACAGGGGGCAAGGACAGATACGCAGTATTTT.

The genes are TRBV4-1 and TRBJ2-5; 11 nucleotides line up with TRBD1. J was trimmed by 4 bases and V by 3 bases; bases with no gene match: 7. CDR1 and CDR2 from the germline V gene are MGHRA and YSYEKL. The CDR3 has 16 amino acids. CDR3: CASSHDPGQGVETQYF. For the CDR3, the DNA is TGCGCCAGCAGCCATGATCCGGGACAGGGGGTAGAGACCCAGTACTTC.